This T cell receptor (beta chain) was identified during a study of T cells after yellow fever vaccination. On the study more broadly: Fractions of low cell number were prepared using SMART-Seq v4 Ultra Low Input.

CDR1 and CDR2 (germline): SGHAT, FQNNGV. The trim removed 1 base at V and 2 bases at J, leaving 4 bases unmatched. CDR3 length equals 15 residues. TCRdb reprocessed the 5' RACE reads via MiXCR and lists one record per CDR3 protein. The table records some 120,000 distinct CDR3 sequences, under 8% of them present only once. This clonotype was seen ten or more times. The clonotype originates from a young man who received the YFV17D yellow fever vaccine. This chain joins TRBV11-2 and TRBJ2-5, with 7 positions matching TRBD1. The sequencing here drew on CD4+ T cells sorted from PBMCs, taken around 10 days after the first yellow fever vaccination. For the CDR3, the DNA is TGTGCCAGCAGCTTAGGAGACAGGGTTCAAGAGACCCAGTACTTC. Translated: CASSLGDRVQETQYF. Full variable domain (missing parts from reference TRBV11-2 and TRBJ2-5): EAGVAQSPRYKIIEKRQSVAFWCNPISGHATLYWYQQILGQGPKLLIQFQNNGVVDDSQLPKDRFSAERLKGVDSTLKIQPAKLEDSAVYLCASSLGDRVQETQYFGPGTRLLVL.